This passage covers 26 T cell receptor beta chains from one sample sequenced in a study of beta chain features in type 1 diabetes (dated by TCRdb to the late 2010s). Antigens for these TCRs are unknown. Results and caveats for the whole study, not just this receptor: A moderate but significant shortening of TCRB CDR3 length was observed in type 1 diabetes patients in all four CD4+ subsets.

Libraries were built with the immunoSEQ multiplex PCR assay. The entire amount of isolated RNA was reverse transcribed using the High Capacity cDNA Reverse Transcription Kit, so the sequenced TCRB transcripts were expressed ones. In TCRdb, the immuneACCESS table is reduced to in-frame sequences with V and J assigned. These tables do not hold every clone; where another copy was compared, an unresolved V gene accounts for under half, and the others remain unexplained. Here the sample has fewer than 70,000 clones; about 64% occur a single time. The leading ten clones occupy around 0.29% of the sample. The sequencing input was stem cell memory CD4+ T cells from blood. The sample's cell subset or site label, in plain terms: stem cell-like memory CD4+ T cells. The receptor source for this set is a woman aged 30 to 39 with type 1 diabetes.

This clone was observed a few times. The DNA for the CDR3 is TGCAGCGTTTACAGCCCAACTAATGAAAAACTGTTTTTT. It specifies CSVYSPTNEKLFF. The J gene is TRBJ1-4, the V gene TRBV29-1; D gene uncertain. The CDR3 sequence is 13 residues long. CDR1 and CDR2 from the germline V gene are SQVTM and ANQGSEA. Trimming shortened V by 5 bases and J by 0 bases, and 7 bases separated the two germline ends.

DNA for the CDR3: TGTGCCAGCAGTCGAGACGGGTTGAGCTATGGCTACACCTTC. Residues: CASSRDGLSYGYTF. The genes are TRBV14 and TRBJ1-2; no clear D gene. The CDR3 runs to 14 residues. The germline CDR1 and CDR2 sequences are SGHDN and FVKESK. Trimming stripped 6 bases from V and 4 bases from J, with 15 bases between. Using reference TRBV14 and TRBJ1-2 for the parts outside the CDR3, the full variable domain is EAGVTQFPSHSVIEKGQTVTLRCDPISGHDNLYWYRRVMGKEIKFLLHFVKESKQDESGMPNNRFLAERTGGTYSTLKVQPAELEDSGVYFCASSRDGLSYGYTFGSGTRLTVV.

The chain has TRBV29-1 and TRBJ1-1; 10 bases fit TRBD1. Germline V gene data show CDR1 as SQVTM and CDR2 as ANQGSEA. Trimming took 1 base from V and 4 from J; bases not matched to a gene: 3. The CDR3 spans 14 residues. DNA for the CDR3: TGCAGCGTTGAAGGGACAGGGGGAGTCACTGAAGCTTTCTTT. Translation: CSVEGTGGVTEAFF. Filled out from reference TRBV29-1 and TRBJ1-1, the complete variable domain reads SAVISQKPSRDICQRGTSLTIQCQVDSQVTMMFWYRQQPGQSLTLIATANQGSEATYESGFVIDKFPISRPNLTFSTLTVSNMSPEDSSIYLCSVEGTGGVTEAFFGQGTRLTVV.

The genes are TRBV7-3 and TRBJ2-1; no definite D call. V lost 1 base and J 9 bases, leaving 13 bases between the germline ends. There are 14 residues in the CDR3. Germline CDR1 SGHTA, CDR2 FQGTGA. Here the CDR3 DNA reads TGTGCCAGCAGCTTAAGAGCGTTATCGGGTGAGCAGTTCTTC. The encoded protein is CASSLRALSGEQFF.

This clone is a singleton in its sample. The chain joins TRBV7-8 to TRBJ2-5; maybe TRBD2 (6 bases). The CDR3 is made up of 13 amino acids. Germline V CDR1 and CDR2: SGHVS, FQNEAQ. V was cut by 10 bases and J by 2 bases, with 14 bases left in between. The CDR3 is CATGRDSQETQYF. CDR3 in DNA: TGTGCCACCGGCCGGGACTCTCAAGAGACCCAGTACTTC.

This clone is a singleton in its sample. The chain couples TRBV11-3 to TRBJ2-5, with 9 bases matching TRBD2. The V segment lost 6 bases and the J segment 4 bases; nucleotides outside the gene matches: 12. Germline V lookup: CDR1 SGHNT, CDR2 YENEEA. There are 16 residues in the CDR3. CDR3 DNA: TGTGCCAGCAGGACTTCGGAGACTAGCGGTATAGAGACCCAGTACTTC. This translates into CASRTSETSGIETQYF. Based on the CDR3 plus reference TRBV11-3 and TRBJ2-5, the full variable domain is EAGVVQSPRYKIIEKKQPVAFWCNPISGHNTLYWYLQNLGQGPELLIRYENEEAVDDSQLPKDRFSAERLKGVDSTLKIQPAELGDSAVYLCASRTSETSGIETQYFGPGTRLLVL.

Only a few counts were recorded for this clone. J is TRBJ2-5 and V is TRBV2; 15 bases line up with TRBD2. The CDR3 has 16 residues. Germline V gene sequence: CDR1 SNHLY, CDR2 FYNNEI. The J segment lost 1 base and the V segment lost 8 bases, leaving 5 bases of the junction unmatched. The CDR3 nucleotides read TGTGCCAGCGGAGGACTAGCGGGGGGGTTCCAAGAGACCCAGTACTTC. Translation gives CASGGLAGGFQETQYF.

The chain employs TRBV4-1 and TRBJ2-1; 12 nucleotides match TRBD2. Germline V gives CDR1 MGHRA, CDR2 YSYEKL. The CDR3 totals 14 residues. The J segment lost 13 bases and the V segment lost 5 bases, leaving 9 bases of the junction unmatched. The CDR3 region is CASSFSSSGREQFF. The CDR3 DNA reads as TGCGCCAGCAGCTTCTCTTCTAGCGGGAGGGAACAGTTCTTC.

The J gene is TRBJ2-3, the V gene TRBV7-2; 11 bases match TRBD2. The CDR3 runs to 15 residues. V trimming: 6 bases; J trimming: 4 bases; junction bases outside the gene matches: 6. Germline V gene lookup returns CDR1 SGHTA and CDR2 FQGNSA. The CDR3 DNA is TGTGCCAGCAGTTTTAGCGGGAGGGCCCCAGATACGCAGTATTTT. Translated: CASSFSGRAPDTQYF. Drawing the rest from reference TRBV7-2 and TRBJ2-3, the complete variable domain is GAGVSQSPSNKVTEKGKDVELRCDPISGHTALYWYRQSLGQGLEFLIYFQGNSAPDKSGLPSDRFSAERTGGSVSTLTIQRTQQEDSAVYLCASSFSGRAPDTQYFGPGTRLTVL.

This rearrangement joins TRBV6-5 to TRBJ1-5; D remains unclear. Germline V lookup: CDR1 MNHEY, CDR2 SVGAGI. The CDR3 spans 15 residues. V was clipped by 0 bases and J by 3 bases, with 9 bases between them. In DNA, the CDR3 is TGTGCCAGCAGTTACTCGGTCCAGAACAATCAGCCCCAGCATTTT. Its translation: CASSYSVQNNQPQHF.

This clone was counted a single time. This chain connects TRBV4-2 to TRBJ2-3; 7 nucleotides line up with TRBD2. With V trimmed by 3 bases and J by 2 bases, 8 bases remained unmatched. Germline CDR1 is LGHNA and CDR2 is YNFKEQ. This CDR3 has 16 amino acids. CDR3: CASSQGEGPVTDTQYF. The CDR3 DNA follows: TGTGCCAGCAGCCAGGGGGAGGGACCCGTCACAGATACGCAGTATTTT.

The count of this clone is one. This sequence joins TRBV4-2 and TRBJ1-2, with TRBD1 identical over 7 bases. CDR1 is LGHNA and CDR2 is YNFKEQ in the germline V gene. V gave up 4 bases and J gave up 7 bases; unmatched junction bases: 12. The CDR3 is made up of 15 amino acids. The CDR3: CASSPGSRQGLGYTF. The CDR3 DNA sequence: TGTGCCAGCAGCCCAGGTTCGCGACAGGGTCTTGGCTACACCTTC.

The table lists this clone with a count of one. V and J are TRBV27 and TRBJ2-1, with D perhaps matching TRBD1 (5 bases). Deletions cut 5 bases from V and 0 bases from J, with 14 bases between. This CDR3 has 16 residues. Germline assignment: CDR1 MNHEY and CDR2 SMNVEV (reference sequence). CDR3 sequence (DNA): TGTGCCAGCAGTGGCTACAGGAGAAGCTCCTACAATGAGCAGTTCTTC. Protein sequence: CASSGYRRSSYNEQFF.

A few counts support this clone. The chain carries TRBV7-9 and TRBJ1-5; no clear D. The V and J ends lost 5 bases and 0 bases respectively, with 14 bases between them. CDR1 and CDR2 from the germline V gene are SEHNR and FQNEAQ (reference sequence). The CDR3 sequence is 16 residues long. CDR3 nucleotides: TGTGCCAGCAGCCAGGCCCGCACGCATAGCAATCAGCCCCAGCATTTT. Translated, it gives CASSQARTHSNQPQHF.

The genes are TRBV19 and TRBJ2-7, with D tentatively TRBD2 (6 bases). Germline CDR1 and CDR2: LNHDA and SQIVND (reference sequence). V lost 3 bases, J lost 2 bases, and 8 bases lay in between. The CDR3 extends over 13 amino acids. The CDR3 region has the DNA TGTGCCAGTAGTATCACGGGAGCCTACGAGCAGTACTTC. Its protein is CASSITGAYEQYF.

The rearrangement links TRBV11-1 to TRBJ1-1; a weak D match, TRBD1 (6 bases). The V end lost 5 bases, the J end lost 4 bases, and 11 bases lay between the germline ends. This CDR3 region has 13 residues. Germline V lookup: CDR1 SGHAT, CDR2 FQDESV (reference sequence). The CDR3 here is CASSQGRGTEAFF. DNA for the CDR3: TGTGCCAGCAGCCAGGGGAGGGGCACTGAAGCTTTCTTT.

The rearrangement links TRBV7-3 to TRBJ1-2, with TRBD1 as a possible D gene (6 bases). Germline lookup yields CDR1 SGHTA and CDR2 FQGTGA. The CDR3 loop spans 16 amino acids. Trimming removed 2 bases at V and 4 bases at J, with 17 bases between. Here the CDR3 DNA reads TGTGCCAGCAGCTTAGGACAGACTACAACTCTCTATGGCTACACCTTC. It specifies CASSLGQTTTLYGYTF.

This clone was counted only a few times. The identical CDR3 is also encoded by other nucleotide sequences in the sample. The rearrangement joins TRBV30 to TRBJ2-7; D possibly corresponds to TRBD2 (5 bases). Trimming pared 0 bases from V and 4 bases from J, leaving 7 bases between. Germline CDR1 is GTSNPN and CDR2 is SVGIG (reference sequence). The CDR3 consists of 12 residues. CDR3 region: CAWSVGGYEQYF. CDR3 DNA: TGTGCCTGGAGTGTTGGAGGTTACGAGCAGTACTTC. Drawing the rest from reference TRBV30 and TRBJ2-7, the complete variable domain is SQTIHQWPATLVQPVGSPLSLECTVEGTSNPNLYWYRQAAGRGLQLLFYSVGIGQISSEVPQNLSASRPQDRQFILSSKKLLLSDSGFYLCAWSVGGYEQYFGPGTRLTVT.

The rearrangement links TRBV5-1 to TRBJ2-7; 9 positions agree with TRBD1. The CDR3 contains 14 residues. The J segment lost 2 bases and the V segment lost 3 bases, leaving 3 bases of the junction unmatched. Germline-derived CDR1 and CDR2 are SGHRS and YFSETQ. CDR3 sequence (DNA): TGCGCCAGCAGCTCCGGGACAGGGACCTACGAGCAGTACTTC. Protein sequence: CASSSGTGTYEQYF. Supplemented by reference TRBV5-1 and TRBJ2-7, the full variable domain reads KAGVTQTPRYLIKTRGQQVTLSCSPISGHRSVSWYQQTPGQGLQFLFEYFSETQRNKGNFPGRFSGRQFSNSRSEMNVSTLELGDSALYLCASSSGTGTYEQYFGPGTRLTVT.

CDR3 region: CASSLSGIHEQYF. The CDR3 region has the DNA TGTGCCAGCAGTTTATCGGGTATCCACGAGCAGTACTTC. The chain has TRBV28 and TRBJ2-7; D remains unclear. V lost 1 base, J lost 5 bases, and 9 bases lay in between. CDR3 length: 13 amino acids. CDR1 and CDR2 (germline): MDHEN, SYDVKM.

The chain carries TRBV6-5 and TRBJ1-1; D gene ambiguous. Germline V gene lookup returns CDR1 MNHEY and CDR2 SVGAGI. CDR3 length equals 13 residues. V gave up 4 bases and J gave up 11 bases, with 17 bases separating them. CDR3 DNA sequence: TGTGCCAGCAGTTCGACTGTCGTTCCGGAGGCTTTCTTT. Its translation: CASSSTVVPEAFF.

A single count supports this clone. The CDR3: CASSQAAGTPQYF. The CDR3 region has the DNA TGTGCCAGCAGCCAAGCGGCGGGGACCCCTCAGTACTTC. The V and J genes are TRBV14 and TRBJ2-7, with D perhaps TRBD2 (6 bases). The CDR3 is 13 amino acids. The V end lost 1 base, the J end lost 10 bases, and 14 bases lay between the germline ends. The germline CDR1 and CDR2 sequences are SGHDN and FVKESK.

The J gene is TRBJ2-7, the V gene TRBV4-1; 14 nucleotides match TRBD2. V shed 4 bases and J 3 bases; nucleotides not matched to a gene: 2. The CDR3 is 15 residues long. The germline CDR1 and CDR2 sequences are MGHRA and YSYEKL. The CDR3 loop reads CASSPGLAGVYEQYF. CDR3 coding DNA: TGCGCCAGCAGCCCGGGACTAGCGGGGGTCTACGAGCAGTACTTC.

The CDR3 loop is CASSVAASSYEQYF. CDR3 DNA: TGTGCCAGCAGTGTAGCGGCTAGCTCCTACGAGCAGTACTTC. The V call is TRBV28, the J call TRBJ2-7, with TRBD2 as a possible D gene (6 bases). CDR3 length equals 14 residues. CDR1 and CDR2 (germline): MDHEN, SYDVKM. Trimming removed 5 bases at V and 0 bases at J, with 11 bases between.

The chain uses TRBV27 and TRBJ2-3; D perhaps matches TRBD2 (6 bases). The germline V gene encodes CDR1 MNHEY and CDR2 SMNVEV (reference sequence). CDR3 size: 13 residues. Trimming took off 0 bases at V and 8 bases at J, with 9 bases between the two ends. The CDR3: CASSLSMGGTQYF. CDR3 nucleotides: TGTGCCAGCAGTTTATCGATGGGAGGTACGCAGTATTTT.

This chain joins TRBV6-5 and TRBJ2-2; D call uncertain. Trimming took 6 bases from V and 3 from J, leaving 5 bases between them. This CDR3 spans 12 amino acids. Germline CDR1 MNHEY, CDR2 SVGAGI. CDR3 in DNA: TGTGCCAGCAGCTTTTACACCGGGGAGCTGTTTTTT. It encodes CASSFYTGELFF.